The source of this T cell receptor beta chain is a study of beta chain features in type 1 diabetes. As every portion of the isolated RNA was reverse transcribed, the sequencing read expressed TCRB transcripts. Using immunoSEQ multiplex PCR, the repertoire was profiled, and TCRdb retains in-frame clones only, with some absent. The repertoire consists of about 300,000 clones, with about 8.5% occurring once and the leading ten covering approximately 0.99%. This clone was detected a few times. Heparinised blood was drawn once per donor, averaging around 120 mL. The sample was central memory CD4+ T cells from blood. The receptor comes from a woman between 18 and 29 years old in good health.

The DNA for the CDR3 is TGTGCCAGCAGCCCAAACCCACGAGGGGCCCAGTACTTC. It codes for CASSPNPRGAQYF. This rearrangement joins TRBV11-3 to TRBJ2-5; TRBD1 or TRBD2 may be the D gene (5 bases each). CDR1 and CDR2 from the germline V gene are SGHNT and YENEEA. The CDR3 covers 13 residues. V was cut by 5 bases and J by 9 bases, with 16 bases left in between.